This TCR beta chain was sequenced in a study of T cell responses to AZD1222 COVID-19 vaccine. The table came from immunoSEQ multiplex PCR; TCRdb's copy has only in-frame clones and leaves some out. The sample has roughly 130,000 clones, 80% to 90% seen once. Concerning this clone: Its specificity is not known.

General study findings and limits: It was only after the peak T cell response that any repertoires were sampled. Spike regions recognized by vaccine-associated CD4 TCRs spanned the protein, led by 160-218 and 743-854. Spike-specific TCR breadth and depth went up after people got two AZD1222 doses. Most donors were white British, females outnumbered males, and clonal diversity was possibly underestimated.

V lost 2 bases and J lost 8, with 20 bases in between. This CDR3 comprises 16 residues. The germline V gene has CDR1 SGDLS and CDR2 YYNGEE. This chain links TRBV9 with TRBJ2-1; D may match TRBD1 or TRBD2 (8 bases each). The sequence came from an adult in good health. The material was peripheral blood, obtained on day 0 of AZD1222 vaccination. The DNA for the CDR3 is TGTGCCAGCAGCGTGTCGGGAGGGACAGGTTCTCATGAGCAGTTCTTC. Protein: CASSVSGGTGSHEQFF.